The 27 T cell receptor beta chains presented below share a single source sample, sequenced in a study of cytomegalovirus exposure and HLA in healthy donors. Researchers ran the PCR with 60 Vbeta and 13 Jbeta primers. This table comes from immunoSEQ multiplex PCR, and its TCRdb copy is limited to in-frame clones, with some not included. This sample carries 100,000 or so clones, approximately 85% of them seen once, and the ten largest clones take about 4.3%. The sample consisted of PBMCs. These receptors were taken from a man under 40 in good health and CMV-seronegative.

Concerning this clone itself: At one boundary the junction diverges from the germline segment, which might be a read error. This rearrangement joins TRBV6-5 to TRBJ2-5, with TRBD2 matching 8 bases. CDR3 size: 15 residues. Germline V CDR1 and CDR2: MNHEY, SVGAGI. CDR3 DNA: TGTGCCAGCAGTTCCTTCGGGGGGGCGCAAGGGACCCAGTACTTC. Translating gives CASSSFGGAQGTQYF.

This chain connects TRBV2 to TRBJ2-7; D gene uncertain. This CDR3 contains 13 residues. CDR1 SNHLY and CDR2 FYNNEI come from the germline V gene. The ends were cut back, 8 bases at V and 5 bases at J, with 16 bases in the middle. CDR3 nucleotides: TGTGCCAGCGCTATCTCGAATAGTAACGAGCAGTACTTC. Translated, it gives CASAISNSNEQYF.

This chain joins TRBV4-3 and TRBJ1-4; 7 bases are shared with TRBD1. This CDR3 region has 16 residues. The V segment lost 8 bases and the J segment 10 bases; nucleotides outside the gene matches: 19. Looked up from germline, CDR1 is LGHNA and CDR2 is YSLEER. CDR3 nucleotides: TGCGCCAGCGGCGGGACAGAGGATGGCGGAAGGGGAAAACTGTTTTTT. Translated, it gives CASGGTEDGGRGKLFF.

The gene calls are TRBV25-1 and TRBJ1-1, with D possibly TRBD1 on 6 matching bases. The CDR3 loop spans 15 amino acids. Germline lookup yields CDR1 MGHDK and CDR2 SYGVNS. V was shortened by 0 bases and J by 5 bases, with 13 bases between the two germline ends. CDR3 region: CASSEYGTMGTEAFF. For the CDR3, the DNA is TGTGCCAGCAGTGAATATGGGACAATGGGGACTGAAGCTTTCTTT.

This chain's CDR3 is CASSMSLSGNQPQHF. In nucleotides, the CDR3 is TGTGCCAGCAGTATGAGTTTAAGTGGCAATCAGCCCCAGCATTTT. This chain uses TRBV27 with TRBJ1-5; D is unresolved. Trimming took 5 bases from V and 2 from J, leaving 13 bases between them. From germline, CDR1 is MNHEY and CDR2 SMNVEV (reference sequence). CDR3 length equals 15 residues.

The chain is built from TRBV19 and TRBJ2-3; 9 nucleotides line up with TRBD2. Germline-derived CDR1 and CDR2 are LNHDA and SQIVND (reference sequence). The CDR3 runs to 15 residues. With 3 bases clipped from V and 4 bases from J, the junction kept 5 bases outside the gene matches. The CDR3 coding sequence is TGTGCCAGTAGTATGGTAGCGGGAGCTGCAGATACGCAGTATTTT. Translated: CASSMVAGAADTQYF.

The chain is built from TRBV7-2 and TRBJ2-5; D not resolved. V lost 0 bases, J lost 1 base, and 12 bases lay in between. Germline V gives CDR1 SGHTA, CDR2 FQGNSA. The CDR3 runs to 16 residues. The CDR3 spells CASSLATATGQETQYF. CDR3 coding DNA: TGTGCCAGCAGCTTAGCTACTGCTACCGGCCAAGAGACCCAGTACTTC. Combining the CDR3 with reference TRBV7-2 and TRBJ2-5 gives the whole variable domain GAGVSQSPSNKVTEKGKDVELRCDPISGHTALYWYRQSLGQGLEFLIYFQGNSAPDKSGLPSDRFSAERTGGSVSTLTIQRTQQEDSAVYLCASSLATATGQETQYFGPGTRLLVL.

The chain recombines TRBV13 with TRBJ2-3; no reliable D call. This CDR3 has 14 residues. The ends were cut back, 1 base at V and 1 base at J, with 6 bases in the middle. CDR1 and CDR2 from the germline V gene are PRHDT and FYEKMQ (reference sequence). CDR3: CASSLAYGTDTQYF. The CDR3, as DNA: TGTGCCAGCAGCTTAGCCTACGGCACAGATACGCAGTATTTT.

A remark on this clone: This specimen includes other DNA sequences encoding the same CDR3. The CDR3 here is CASSLLGADTQYF. In DNA, the CDR3 is TGTGCCAGCAGCTTACTGGGGGCTGATACGCAGTATTTT. V gene TRBV7-3 combines with J gene TRBJ2-3; possibly TRBD1 for D (6 bases). V was clipped by 2 bases and J by 6 bases, with 9 bases between them. Germline values: CDR1 SGHTA, CDR2 FQGTGA. The CDR3 consists of 13 residues.

This clone has more than one count but fewer than ten. The chain employs TRBV18 and TRBJ1-5; 9 bases agree with TRBD1. The ends lost 2 bases at V and 6 bases at J; junction bases unmatched: 11. Per the germline V gene, CDR1 is KGHSH and CDR2 is LQKENI. CDR3 length: 17 amino acids. CDR3 DNA sequence: TGTGCCAGCTCACCAGCAATACTGGACAGGGGAGGTCAGCCCCAGCATTTT. It is translated as CASSPAILDRGGQPQHF.

The chain employs TRBV7-2 and TRBJ2-1, with a weak D call TRBD2 (6 bases). The CDR3 sequence is 17 residues long. Germline loops: CDR1 SGHTA, CDR2 FQGNSA. The ends were cut back, 3 bases at V and 1 base at J, with 16 bases in the middle. CDR3 amino acids: CASSFGLFGGSYNEQFF. In nucleotides, the CDR3 is TGTGCCAGCAGCTTTGGGTTGTTCGGGGGATCCTACAATGAGCAGTTCTTC.

V is TRBV2 and J is TRBJ2-7; D is perhaps TRBD2 (6 bases). Per germline, CDR1 SNHLY and CDR2 FYNNEI. Trimming shortened V by 4 bases and J by 5 bases, and 15 bases separated the two germline ends. The CDR3 is 14 amino acids. The CDR3 spells CASSGSGTFHEQYF. As DNA, the CDR3 is TGTGCCAGCAGTGGTAGCGGTACTTTCCACGAGCAGTACTTC.

The chain recombines TRBV5-1 with TRBJ2-3; D is perhaps TRBD1 (5 bases). CDR1 is SGHRS, CDR2 YFSETQ, per germline. The CDR3 loop spans 15 amino acids. Between the trimmed V and J ends, which lost 3 bases and 4 bases, there was a span of 15 bases. CDR3 amino acids: CASSWSEPGPDTQYF. The DNA for the CDR3 is TGCGCCAGCAGCTGGAGCGAGCCAGGGCCAGATACGCAGTATTTT.

CDR3 amino acids: CASSPPYNAEQYF. The CDR3 DNA reads TGTGCCAGTAGTCCCCCCTATAACGCCGAGCAGTACTTC. The chain couples TRBV19 to TRBJ2-7; no clear D gene. This CDR3 region has 13 residues. The V end lost 5 bases, the J end lost 6 bases, and 14 bases lay between the germline ends. Germline CDR1 reads LNHDA; CDR2 reads SQIVND (reference sequence). Full variable domain (outside the CDR3, taken from reference TRBV19 and TRBJ2-7): DGGITQSPKYLFRKEGQNVTLSCEQNLNHDAMYWYRQDPGQGLRLIYYSQIVNDFQKGDIAEGYSVSREKKESFPLTVTSAQKNPTAFYLCASSPPYNAEQYFGPGTRLTVT.

J is TRBJ2-5 and V is TRBV5-1; 8 bases match TRBD2. The J segment lost 3 bases and the V segment lost 4 bases, leaving 5 bases of the junction unmatched. Germline V gives CDR1 SGHRS, CDR2 YFSETQ. CDR3 length: 14 amino acids. CDR3 protein: CASSTLAGKETQYF. The CDR3 DNA is TGCGCCAGCAGCACTCTAGCGGGCAAAGAGACCCAGTACTTC.

This rearrangement joins TRBV2 to TRBJ2-6; TRBD1 agrees at 8 bases. Germline V gene sequence: CDR1 SNHLY, CDR2 FYNNEI. Germline trimming cut 10 bases from V and 2 bases from J; bases unmatched to any gene: 13. This CDR3 comprises 17 residues. The CDR3, as DNA: TGTGCCACCCCGTTGGGACAGGAGCTGACTGGGGCCAACGTCCTGACTTTC. As protein: CATPLGQELTGANVLTF.

This clone was counted between two and nine times. V is TRBV29-1 and J is TRBJ2-7, with 9 bases fitting TRBD1. This CDR3 comprises 11 residues. J lost 5 bases, V lost 8 bases, and 4 bases had no gene match. Germline V lookup: CDR1 SQVTM, CDR2 ANQGSEA. The chain's CDR3 is CSHRTGDEQYF. The CDR3 region has the DNA TGCAGCCATAGGACAGGGGACGAGCAGTACTTC.

The chain carries TRBV5-6 and TRBJ1-4, with 7 bases aligning to TRBD1. Germline V gene data show CDR1 as SGHDT and CDR2 as YYEEEE. V lost 2 bases, J lost 4 bases, and 8 bases stayed unmatched. The CDR3 length is 16 residues. DNA of the CDR3: TGTGCCAGCAGCTTTCAGGGGGGCAACATTAATGAAAAACTGTTTTTT. It codes for CASSFQGGNINEKLFF. Together with reference TRBV5-6 and TRBJ1-4, the CDR3 gives the full variable domain: DAGVTQSPTHLIKTRGQQVTLRCSPKSGHDTVSWYQQALGQGPQFIFQYYEEEERQRGNFPDRFSGHQFPNYSSELNVNALLLGDSALYLCASSFQGGNINEKLFFGSGTQLSVL.

CDR3 region: CASSIRGRSTDTQYF. As DNA, the CDR3 is TGCGCCAGCAGCATCAGGGGGCGAAGCACAGATACGCAGTATTTT. The rearrangement joins TRBV5-1 to TRBJ2-3, with TRBD1 matching 8 bases. With 4 bases clipped from V and 0 bases from J, the junction kept 4 bases outside the gene matches. The length of the CDR3 is 15 residues. The germline gives CDR1 SGHRS, CDR2 YFSETQ.

This sequence joins TRBV5-4 and TRBJ2-7; D may be TRBD1 (7 bases). Trimming removed 3 bases at V and 4 bases at J, with 14 bases between. The length of the CDR3 is 14 residues. Germline V CDR1 and CDR2: SGHNT, YYREEE (reference sequence). The CDR3: CASSSQGGPYEQYF. As DNA, the CDR3 is TGTGCCAGCAGCTCCCAGGGGGGCCCTTACGAGCAGTACTTC.

V gene TRBV14 combines with J gene TRBJ2-7, with D perhaps TRBD1 (6 bases). This CDR3 region has 14 residues. V lost 4 bases and J lost 6, with 16 bases in between. Germline loops: CDR1 SGHDN, CDR2 FVKESK. Here the CDR3 reads CASSPRTGSSEQYF. CDR3 DNA sequence: TGTGCCAGCAGCCCTAGAACAGGGTCGAGCGAGCAGTACTTC. Drawing the rest from reference TRBV14 and TRBJ2-7, the complete variable domain is EAGVTQFPSHSVIEKGQTVTLRCDPISGHDNLYWYRRVMGKEIKFLLHFVKESKQDESGMPNNRFLAERTGGTYSTLKVQPAELEDSGVYFCASSPRTGSSEQYFGPGTRLTVT.

The rearrangement links TRBV5-6 to TRBJ2-7, with TRBD1 as a possible D gene (5 bases). The CDR3 spans 13 residues. CDR1 and CDR2 (germline): SGHDT, YYEEEE. V dropped 2 bases and J dropped 8 bases, with 14 bases sitting between them. The CDR3 region is CASSFGRDGKQYF. CDR3 coding DNA: TGTGCCAGCAGCTTTGGCAGGGATGGTAAGCAGTACTTC. Full variable domain (rest looked up from reference TRBV5-6 and TRBJ2-7): DAGVTQSPTHLIKTRGQQVTLRCSPKSGHDTVSWYQQALGQGPQFIFQYYEEEERQRGNFPDRFSGHQFPNYSSELNVNALLLGDSALYLCASSFGRDGKQYFGPGTRLTVT.

The chain employs TRBV27 and TRBJ1-2; D possibly corresponds to TRBD1 (6 bases). Germline V gene lookup returns CDR1 MNHEY and CDR2 SMNVEV (reference sequence). V dropped 8 bases and J dropped 2 bases, with 12 bases sitting between them. The CDR3 has 13 residues. CDR3 coding DNA: TGTGCCAGCGCCGGACAGAGGAACTATGGCTACACCTTC. Its translation is CASAGQRNYGYTF.

CDR3 loop: CASSQSTGRGYEQYF. The CDR3 DNA sequence: TGTGCCAGCAGCCAGTCCACAGGGAGGGGTTACGAGCAGTACTTC. This chain uses TRBV4-2 with TRBJ2-7; a weak D match, TRBD2 (7 bases). Trimming took 3 bases from V and 4 from J, leaving 16 bases between them. The CDR3 runs to 15 residues. Germline values: CDR1 LGHNA, CDR2 YNFKEQ.

The V and J genes are TRBV21-1 and TRBJ2-2; the D call of TRBD1 is as the table states it, not checked on the DNA. TRBV21-1 is designated a pseudogene. The CDR3 contains 19 residues. In DNA form, the CDR3 reads TGTGCCAGCACCCAACCCGACAGGGCGTCCGTTTTGAACACCGGGGAGCTGTTTTTT. It encodes CASTQPDRASVLNTGELFF.

The rearrangement joins TRBV25-1 to TRBJ2-1; 8 positions agree with TRBD2. CDR3 length equals 16 residues. Germline loops: CDR1 MGHDK, CDR2 SYGVNS. The V segment lost 5 bases and the J segment 7 bases; nucleotides outside the gene matches: 13. The CDR3 nucleotides are TGTGCCAGCAGTTTCTTCCGGGGGGGCCGGCGGAATGAGCAGTTCTTC. It yields the protein CASSFFRGGRRNEQFF.

V and J are TRBV29-1 and TRBJ2-7; 10 positions match TRBD2. The germline CDR1 and CDR2 sequences are SQVTM and ANQGSEA. The trim removed 3 bases at V and 5 bases at J, leaving 7 bases unmatched. The CDR3 totals 14 residues. In DNA, the CDR3 is TGCAGCGTTGATGAGTCGAGCGGGAGGGACGAGCAGTACTTC. Residues: CSVDESSGRDEQYF.